The 7 T cell receptor beta chains below come from one sample, sequenced in a study of human T cells and chemical hapten exposure. TCRdb re-called the RACE reads with MiXCR, one entry per CDR3 protein. This table holds a few hundred thousand distinct CDR3 sequences, about 6% found once. Time point in this sample: patch test 2, 6 weeks after DPC sensitization. As to treatment: therapeutic diphenylcyclopropenone sensitization with weekly scalp DPC. The starting material was whole blood, obtained in connection with sensitization to the hapten diphenylcyclopropenone (DPC). These receptor sequences come from a woman in her late teens or twenties with alopecia areata. Some clones in this sample may be carry-over from other donors' samples.

J is TRBJ1-1 and V is TRBV20-1; D is possibly TRBD1 (6 bases). The ends were cut back, 6 bases at V and 0 bases at J, with 17 bases in the middle. This CDR3 has 15 amino acids. The germline V gene has CDR1 DFQATT and CDR2 SNEGSKA (reference sequence). CDR3 sequence: CSATKARGMNTEAFF. Here the CDR3 DNA reads TGCAGTGCAACAAAGGCAAGGGGGATGAACACTGAAGCTTTCTTT.

This clonotype was counted ten times or more. The rearrangement joins TRBV12-3 or TRBV12-4 to TRBJ1-1, with D unclear. V lost 3 bases to trimming and J lost 1 base, with 9 bases between them. The CDR3 has 14 amino acids. This chain's CDR3 is CASSFFRGNTEAFF. The DNA of the CDR3 is TGTGCCAGCAGTTTTTTCCGAGGGAACACTGAAGCTTTCTTT.

This clonotype came up a few times. CDR3 in DNA: TGTGCCAGTTCGTCCGTCGGGGTGTCCTACGAGCAGTACTTC. Residues: CASSSVGVSYEQYF. The chain employs TRBV6-1 and TRBJ2-7; D might be TRBD2 (5 bases). The V gene's germline CDR1 is MNHNS and CDR2 SASEGT. The CDR3 is 14 amino acids. V lost 9 bases and J lost 1, with 16 bases in between.

The chain uses TRBV29-1 and TRBJ2-2; 11 bases align to TRBD2. There are 16 residues in the CDR3. V dropped 4 bases and J dropped 5; count of bases not matched to a gene: 9. Germline CDR1 reads SQVTM; CDR2 reads ANQGSEA. In DNA, the CDR3 is TGCAGCGTTGGAGTAGCGGGGGGGCTGTCGACCGGGGAGCTGTTTTTT. This gives the protein CSVGVAGGLSTGELFF.

This clonotype was observed at least ten times. The genes are TRBV7-2 and TRBJ1-6, with TRBD1 matching 7 bases. The CDR3 runs 15 residues. CDR1 and CDR2 from the germline V gene are SGHTA and FQGNSA. After removal of 0 bases from V and 8 bases from J, the junction contained 4 bases not matched to a gene. CDR3 region: CASSLATGTDSPLHF. The CDR3 DNA reads TGTGCCAGCAGCTTAGCGACAGGGACGGATTCACCCCTCCACTTT.

This chain connects TRBV2 to TRBJ2-2, with D possibly TRBD1 on 5 matching bases. Germline V CDR1 and CDR2: SNHLY, FYNNEI. The CDR3 is made up of 12 amino acids. V lost 8 bases and J lost 6, with 10 bases in between. CDR3 amino acids: CASFWGAGELFF. The DNA for the CDR3 is TGTGCCAGCTTCTGGGGCGCCGGGGAGCTGTTTTTT. The variable domain in full, with the rest retrieved from reference TRBV2 and TRBJ2-2, is EPEVTQTPSHQVTQMGQEVILRCVPISNHLYFYWYRQILGQKVEFLVSFYNNEISEKSEIFDDQFSVERPDGSNFTLKIRSTKLEDSAMYFCASFWGAGELFFGEGSRLTVL.

This clonotype was observed at least ten times. This chain links TRBV20-1 with TRBJ2-7; D is perhaps TRBD1 (5 bases). CDR3 size: 15 residues. V dropped 0 bases and J dropped 2 bases, with 14 bases sitting between them. The germline gives CDR1 DFQATT, CDR2 SNEGSKA (reference sequence). The CDR3 sequence is CSARDPGRVAYEQYF. DNA of the CDR3: TGCAGTGCTAGAGATCCCGGCAGGGTGGCCTACGAGCAGTACTTC.